Below are 30 T cell receptor beta chains sequenced from a single sample in a study of CD8 T cells in ankylosing spondylitis (dated by TCRdb to about 2017). Library generation was performed with 5' RACE. Data came from an Illumina HiSeq 2500. TCRdb trimmed public reads at Q25 via fastp, called clones via MiXCR and kept in-frame beta chains. A single entry per CDR3 protein holds the most common genes and DNA from its merged rows. For this sample there are tens of thousands of distinct CDR3 sequences; under 30% appear just once. Around 59% of the sample is taken by the ten largest. What was sequenced was blood, either unsorted or a sorted T cell fraction (not recorded which). The receptors originated from a male donor with ankylosing spondylitis or in good health (not recorded which).

This clonotype was seen only a few times. The rearrangement links TRBV20-1 to TRBJ2-3; D may match TRBD1 or TRBD2 (5 bases each). The CDR3 sequence is 14 residues long. Germline V gene sequence: CDR1 DFQATT, CDR2 SNEGSKA (reference sequence). V shed 3 bases and J shed 2 bases, with 12 bases lying between them. CDR3 protein: CSASLGEPTDTQYF. The CDR3 nucleotides are TGCAGTGCTAGTCTAGGGGAGCCCACAGATACGCAGTATTTT.

This clonotype was counted a few times. The genes are TRBV7-8 and TRBJ1-5; 8 bases agree with TRBD1. The CDR3 extends over 15 amino acids. CDR1 is SGHVS, CDR2 FQNEAQ, per germline. V lost 0 bases to trimming and J lost 5 bases; unmatched junction nucleotides: 3. Written as DNA, the CDR3 is TGTGCCAGCAGCTTAGCGGGGACAGGCGATCAGCCCCAGCATTTT. Amino acids: CASSLAGTGDQPQHF.

The chain uses TRBV5-1 and TRBJ1-1; TRBD1 is a possible D gene (5 bases). The CDR3 is 16 residues long. The V end lost 0 bases, the J end lost 1 base, and 13 bases lay between the germline ends. The germline V gene has CDR1 SGHRS and CDR2 YFSETQ. The CDR3 sequence is CASSLAGGEGNTEAFF. The CDR3 nucleotides read TGCGCCAGCAGCTTGGCCGGAGGGGAGGGGAACACTGAAGCTTTCTTT.

This clonotype was counted a single time. This rearrangement joins TRBV20-1 to TRBJ2-3; D is unresolved. This CDR3 comprises 12 residues. Germline-derived CDR1 and CDR2 are DFQATT and SNEGSKA (reference sequence). The ends were cut back, 3 bases at V and 6 bases at J, with 10 bases in the middle. The CDR3 sequence is CSASAEWDTQYF. CDR3 in DNA: TGCAGTGCTAGCGCCGAATGGGATACGCAGTATTTT.

For the CDR3, the DNA is TGCGCCAGCAGCTTCGGTAGGGGACAAGAGACCCAGTACTTC. This gives the protein CASSFGRGQETQYF. The V call is TRBV5-1, the J call TRBJ2-5, with a possible D match to TRBD1 (5 bases). The V end was cut by 2 bases, the J end by 2 bases, with 10 bases between. Germline V gives CDR1 SGHRS, CDR2 YFSETQ. This CDR3 has 14 residues.

This clonotype was picked up a small number of times. The V call is TRBV29-1, the J call TRBJ1-3; the match to TRBD1 covers 8 bases. Looked up from germline, CDR1 is SQVTM and CDR2 is ANQGSEA. Unmatched junction bases numbered 3, after V lost 5 bases and J lost 0 bases. The CDR3 has 14 amino acids. CDR3 DNA sequence: TGCAGCGTTCGACAGGGGCCCTCTGGAAACACCATATATTTT. This gives the protein CSVRQGPSGNTIYF.

This chain connects TRBV11-3 to TRBJ2-1, with unresolved D. The germline V and J ends were trimmed by 0 bases and 3 bases, with 6 bases remaining between them. The CDR3 consists of 14 residues. CDR1 SGHNT and CDR2 YENEEA come from the germline V gene. The CDR3 DNA reads as TGTGCCAGCAGCTTAGACGCAGACTACAATGAGCAGTTCTTC. Encoded protein: CASSLDADYNEQFF.

The V gene is TRBV15, the J gene TRBJ1-5; possible D gene TRBD1, 6 bases. Germline CDR1 reads LNHNV; CDR2 reads YYDKDF (reference sequence). The V end lost 3 bases, the J end lost 5 bases, and 14 bases lay between the germline ends. The CDR3 is 15 amino acids. The CDR3 DNA follows: TGTGCCACCAGCAGTTACCAGGGGCTGCATCAGCCCCAGCATTTT. Residues: CATSSYQGLHQPQHF.

In this sample, this clonotype turned up once. The chain employs TRBV5-1 and TRBJ1-1; 8 nucleotides match TRBD1. With V trimmed by 0 bases and J by 5 bases, 3 bases remained unmatched. Germline values: CDR1 SGHRS, CDR2 YFSETQ. This CDR3 is 14 amino acids long. The DNA for the CDR3 is TGCGCCAGCAGCTTGGGACAGGGGAGGACTGAAGCTTTCTTT. Encoded protein: CASSLGQGRTEAFF.

CDR3 protein: CASSRAGGRDTEAFF. The CDR3 DNA reads TGTGCCAGCAGCCGAGCTGGGGGGCGCGACACTGAAGCTTTCTTT. V is TRBV4-2 and J is TRBJ1-1, with a weak D call TRBD1 (6 bases). Trimming left V 4 bases short and J 3 bases short, with 15 bases between. This CDR3 spans 15 amino acids. Germline V gives CDR1 LGHNA, CDR2 YNFKEQ.

This clonotype was counted at least ten times. The genes are TRBV5-1 and TRBJ2-2, with unresolved D. V shed 4 bases and J shed 0 bases, with 13 bases lying between them. The CDR3 runs to 16 residues. Germline V lookup: CDR1 SGHRS, CDR2 YFSETQ. CDR3 nucleotide sequence: TGCGCCAGCAGCCCTAACGGACCTGCGAACACCGGGGAGCTGTTTTTT. It translates to CASSPNGPANTGELFF.

The chain is built from TRBV5-1 and TRBJ2-5, with D perhaps TRBD1 or TRBD2 (6 bases each). From germline, CDR1 is SGHRS and CDR2 YFSETQ. This CDR3 is 15 amino acids long. The V gene lost 6 bases and the J gene lost 3 bases, with 18 bases spanning the gap. For the CDR3, the DNA is TGCGCCAGCACATCGCGGGAACAGGGCAAAGAGACCCAGTACTTC. Protein sequence: CASTSREQGKETQYF.

This clonotype was seen more than once but under ten times. This chain links TRBV29-1 with TRBJ2-7, with TRBD2 matching 7 bases. Looked up from germline, CDR1 is SQVTM and CDR2 is ANQGSEA. V lost 2 bases to trimming and J lost 2 bases; unmatched junction nucleotides: 6. CDR3 length: 14 amino acids. Written as DNA, the CDR3 is TGCAGCGTTGAAAGCGGGATTACGCCCTACGAGCAGTACTTC. Translating gives CSVESGITPYEQYF.

There are a few counts of this clonotype. The chain uses TRBV7-2 and TRBJ2-3; TRBD1 might be the D (5 bases). Germline CDR1 is SGHTA and CDR2 is FQGNSA. The CDR3 loop spans 15 amino acids. V lost 1 base and J lost 4, with 12 bases in between. The CDR3 region has the DNA TGTGCCAGCAGCTTAGGCCAGCTAGGGGCAGATACGCAGTATTTT. As protein: CASSLGQLGADTQYF.

This clonotype was found once. V is TRBV10-3 and J is TRBJ2-2; 9 bases are shared with TRBD1. The CDR3 extends over 14 amino acids. V shed 7 bases and J 5 bases; nucleotides not matched to a gene: 5. Looked up from germline, CDR1 is ENHRY and CDR2 is SYGVKD. CDR3 coding DNA: TGTGCCATCAAGGGACAGGGTGGAACCGGGGAGCTGTTTTTT. Its translation is CAIKGQGGTGELFF.

The J gene is TRBJ1-1, the V gene TRBV3-1, with D unclear. V was clipped by 3 bases and J by 10 bases, with 15 bases between them. This CDR3 is 13 amino acids long. Germline V lookup: CDR1 LGHDT, CDR2 YNNKEL (reference sequence). This CDR3 is CASSQNWKTGAFF. The CDR3 DNA follows: TGTGCCAGCAGCCAGAATTGGAAGACCGGAGCTTTCTTT.

The table lists this clonotype with a few counts. The V gene is TRBV5-1, the J gene TRBJ2-7, with D unresolved. CDR1 is SGHRS and CDR2 is YFSETQ in the germline V gene. The length of the CDR3 is 12 residues. V was shortened by 4 bases and J by 4 bases, with 9 bases between the two germline ends. CDR3 in DNA: TGCGCCAGCAGCCCGGAAGGGTACGAGCAGTACTTC. Its protein is CASSPEGYEQYF.

The chain is built from TRBV5-1 and TRBJ2-1, with D perhaps being TRBD1 or TRBD2 (5 bases each). V was cut by 4 bases and J by 12 bases, with 17 bases left in between. The germline CDR1 and CDR2 sequences are SGHRS and YFSETQ. The CDR3 is made up of 13 amino acids. The CDR3 sequence: CASSGGNGVRQFF. DNA for the CDR3: TGCGCCAGCAGCGGGGGAAACGGAGTGAGGCAGTTCTTC.

The table lists this clonotype with a few counts. This chain uses TRBV12-3 or TRBV12-4 with TRBJ1-5; the D is unclear. Trimming removed 5 bases from V and 3 bases from J, with 5 bases in between. There are 12 residues in the CDR3. The CDR3, as DNA: TGTGCCAGCAGTCTCCACAATCAGCCCCAGCATTTT. This sequence encodes CASSLHNQPQHF.

The chain joins TRBV5-1 to TRBJ1-1, with D possibly matching TRBD1 (6 bases). CDR1 is SGHRS and CDR2 is YFSETQ in the germline V gene. Trimming shortened V by 9 bases and J by 3 bases, and 18 bases separated the two germline ends. The CDR3 length is 14 residues. For the CDR3, the DNA is TGCGCCACTTCGCTTCGGGCAGGGGACACTGAAGCTTTCTTT. Protein: CATSLRAGDTEAFF.

This clonotype appeared once. The chain employs TRBV3-1 and TRBJ2-3; D may be TRBD1 or TRBD2 (5 bases each). The CDR3 runs to 15 residues. Germline CDR1 reads LGHDT; CDR2 reads YNNKEL (reference sequence). Trimming pared 1 base from V and 6 bases from J, leaving 14 bases between. CDR3 sequence reads: CASSQVGGFGDTQYF. The CDR3 bases are TGTGCCAGCAGCCAAGTTGGGGGTTTCGGTGATACGCAGTATTTT.

The J gene is TRBJ2-1, the V gene TRBV5-1, with 10 nucleotides matching TRBD1. V dropped 7 bases and J dropped 8; count of bases not matched to a gene: 15. Germline V gene lookup returns CDR1 SGHRS and CDR2 YFSETQ. The CDR3 has 16 amino acids. CDR3 bases: TGCGCCAGCCTCCTCCCCTCCGGGACAGGGGTCGATGAGCAGTTCTTC. Residues: CASLLPSGTGVDEQFF.

The chain uses TRBV7-9 and TRBJ2-1; 9 nucleotides line up with TRBD2. With 7 bases clipped from V and 1 base from J, the junction kept 5 bases outside the gene matches. Germline CDR1 reads SEHNR; CDR2 reads FQNEAQ (reference sequence). This CDR3 is 15 amino acids long. CDR3 in amino acids: CASTNSGRSYNEQFF. CDR3 DNA sequence: TGTGCCAGCACCAATAGCGGGAGATCCTACAATGAGCAGTTCTTC.

The chain links TRBV4-1 to TRBJ2-5; possible D gene TRBD2, 6 bases. The CDR3 spans 14 residues. V was pared by 0 bases and J by 7 bases, with 12 bases between. Per the germline V gene, CDR1 is MGHRA and CDR2 is YSYEKL. The CDR3 bases are TGCGCCAGCAGCCAAGACTACGGGAGAACGACCCAGTACTTC. Encoded protein: CASSQDYGRTTQYF.

V is TRBV12-3 or TRBV12-4 and J is TRBJ1-3; D not resolved. This CDR3 region has 15 residues. The ends were cut back, 1 base at V and 2 bases at J, with 9 bases in the middle. This chain's CDR3 is CASSLGGITGNTIYF. The CDR3 bases are TGTGCCAGCAGTTTAGGAGGAATCACTGGAAACACCATATATTTT.

At least ten counts were recorded for this clonotype. This chain uses TRBV29-1 with TRBJ2-1, with 11 bases matching TRBD2. V gave up 5 bases and J gave up 10 bases; unmatched junction bases: 10. The germline V gene encodes CDR1 SQVTM and CDR2 ANQGSEA. This CDR3 comprises 14 residues. In DNA, the CDR3 is TGCAGCGTTAACCTAGCGGGGGGCTGGGGGGAGCAGTTCTTC. It specifies CSVNLAGGWGEQFF.

This clonotype showed up just a few times. The J gene is TRBJ2-3, the V gene TRBV5-5, with D maybe TRBD2 (6 bases). Deletions cut 5 bases from V and 7 bases from J, with 11 bases between. CDR1 SGHKS and CDR2 YYEKEE come from the germline V gene (reference sequence). The CDR3 covers 12 residues. The CDR3 region is CASRLGGHTQYF. The CDR3 DNA is TGTGCCAGCAGACTGGGGGGACATACGCAGTATTTT.

This clonotype turned up a few times. J is TRBJ1-3 and V is TRBV7-9; D may be TRBD1 (6 bases). This CDR3 contains 13 residues. Trimming took 5 bases from V and 3 from J, leaving 8 bases between them. CDR1 and CDR2 (germline): SEHNR, FQNEAQ (reference sequence). DNA for the CDR3: TGTGCCAGCAGCACAGGGAATGGAAACACCATATATTTT. This sequence encodes CASSTGNGNTIYF.

The CDR3 DNA follows: TGTGCCACCAGCAGTGGGATAGAAGAGACCCAGTACTTC. It encodes CATSSGIEETQYF. The rearrangement uses TRBV15 and TRBJ2-5; D is unresolved. Germline CDR1 is LNHNV and CDR2 is YYDKDF (reference sequence). Trimming left V 3 bases short and J 3 bases short, with 8 bases between. The length of the CDR3 is 13 residues.

CDR3 residues: CSARDYSNTGELFF. The CDR3 nucleotides are TGCAGTGCTAGAGATTACTCGAACACCGGGGAGCTGTTTTTT. The chain joins TRBV20-1 to TRBJ2-2; D uncertain. V was pared by 0 bases and J by 0 bases, with 5 bases between. This CDR3 region has 14 residues. Per the germline V gene, CDR1 is DFQATT and CDR2 is SNEGSKA (reference sequence).